Included here is one TCR beta chain sequence, with context. Its antigen remains unknown. This sample is part of a study of shared clonotypes between healthy human individuals. Findings of the study overall: Sampling involved blood alone; tissue repertoires likely differ.

The data were produced by immunoSEQ multiplex PCR, yet TCRdb's version contains in-frame clones alone and is incomplete. The data hold approximately 2.1 million clones, with approximately 95% observed a single time. The V gene's germline CDR1 is SNHLY and CDR2 FYNNEI. The V end lost 5 bases, the J end lost 6 bases, and 14 bases lay between the germline ends. The length of the CDR3 is 14 residues. Sample: naive CD4+ T cells from PBMCs. Noted subset: CD45RA+ positively selected. This chain joins TRBV2 and TRBJ2-1, with D perhaps matching TRBD2 (5 bases). This receptor was obtained from a man aged 18 to 30 in good health. Some clones in this sample may be carry-over from other donors' samples. CDR3 sequence reads: CASSPSLAGNEQFF. The DNA for the CDR3 is TGTGCCAGCAGTCCAAGTCTGGCGGGCAATGAGCAGTTCTTC.